The clone carrying this T cell receptor (beta chain) was recorded only once. Reverse transcription used roughly 0.5 to 1 ug RNA and random hexamers. TCRdb independently ran MiXCR on the immunoSEQ multiplex PCR reads; one entry per CDR3 protein. The repertoire consists of around 80,000 distinct CDR3 sequences, with over 85% occurring once and the leading ten covering around 0.45%. Germline V gives CDR1 SGHVS, CDR2 FNYEAQ. V lost 5 bases to trimming and J lost 3 bases, with 17 bases between them. The CDR3 covers 15 residues. This sample stems from a study of CD8 T cells in Susac syndrome. Study details: Each patient with Susac syndrome, at the time of blood draw, was therapy-naive, on corticosteroids, or on intravenous immunoglobulin alone.

V is TRBV7-6 and J is TRBJ2-7, with D perhaps matching TRBD1 (6 bases). The sample taken for sequencing was CD8+ T cells from PBMCs. The sequence was collected from a human donor with Susac syndrome. As DNA, the CDR3 is TGTGCCAGCAGCCCCGAATCCGGGACATTCTACGAGCAGTACTTC. Translation: CASSPESGTFYEQYF. Variable domain in full (rest from reference TRBV7-6 and TRBJ2-7): GAGVSQSPRYKVTKRGQDVALRCDPISGHVSLYWYRQALGQGPEFLTYFNYEAQQDKSGLPNDRFSAERPEGSISTLTIQRTEQRDSAMYRCASSPESGTFYEQYFGPGTRLTVT.